The clone carrying this TCR beta chain was picked up a small number of times. Its antigen is not known. The repertoire was sequenced with immunoSEQ multiplex PCR; TCRdb's copy has only in-frame clones and lacks some. The sample includes a few million clones, around 95% of them seen just once. This specimen belongs to a study of shared clonotypes between healthy human individuals. Regarding the study as a whole: The authors sampled blood alone, and tissue repertoires likely differ.

The donors, healthy adults who were HIV-negative, had experienced no recent acute infections or vaccinations. CD45RA+ naive and CD45RA-negative memory subsets were separated from CD4+ cells. This TCR came from a man between 18 and 29 years old in good health. Sequenced material: naive CD4+ T cells sorted from blood. Subset of the sample: CD45RA+ positively selected.

The CDR3 sequence is CASSSNTGELFF. For the CDR3, the DNA is TGTGCCAGCAGCTCGAACACCGGGGAGCTGTTTTTT. The genes are TRBV5-6 and TRBJ2-2; no definite D call. V was trimmed by 3 bases and J by 0 bases, leaving 0 bases between them. This CDR3 contains 12 residues. Germline V gene sequence: CDR1 SGHDT, CDR2 YYEEEE.